This TCR beta chain originates from a study of cytomegalovirus exposure and HLA in healthy donors. Use of 60 Vbeta and 13 Jbeta primers characterized the PCR. The repertoire was sequenced with immunoSEQ multiplex PCR; TCRdb's copy has only in-frame clones and lacks some. The data show 55,000 or so clones, around 78% seen once. As regards this clone: Its antigen remains unidentified.

The length of the CDR3 is 16 residues. Trimming took off 2 bases at V and 1 base at J, with 9 bases between the two ends. Germline loops: CDR1 LGHNA, CDR2 YNFKEQ. Study-level results: Most subjects' HLA-A and HLA-B alleles were reportedly predicted from TCR beta sequences.

Sequencing was carried out using PBMCs. This TCR was sampled from a female donor in good health and CMV-seronegative. This chain joins TRBV4-2 and TRBJ2-6; possible D gene TRBD2, 5 bases. CDR3 coding DNA: TGTGCCAGCAGCCAATTTGGGGAGTCTGGGGCCAACGTCCTGACTTTC. Amino acids: CASSQFGESGANVLTF.